This T cell receptor (beta chain) was sequenced during a study of regulatory T cells in long-lasting Graves disease. This clonotype was detected many times. The antigen remains undetermined. Building of the TCR beta libraries involved iRepertoire HTBI primers and Arm-PCR of CDR3 regions. How the authors handled the data: Taken together, the samples had around 60 TRBV and roughly 15 TRBJ segments identified. TCRdb reanalysed the multiplex PCR reads using MiXCR and keeps one entry per CDR3 protein. The V and J calls reflect TCRdb's pipeline rather than the authors' work. The table shows about 220,000 distinct CDR3 sequences, with 15% to 20% occurring only once. Study results and limitations: TRBV28, TRBJ1-2 and TRBJ2-5 were segments that persistent disease favored.

Time point of the sample: newly diagnosed GD, antithyroid drugs for less than 3 months. RNA from PBMCs was the source of the TCR library. Roughly 10-milliliter peripheral blood samples went into EDTA tubes. This CDR3 region has 16 residues. Looked up from germline, CDR1 is SGDLS and CDR2 is YYNGEE. The V end was cut by 0 bases, the J end by 3 bases, with 14 bases between. The sequence came from a female donor with Graves disease. Sequencing was performed on peripheral blood mononuclear cells (PBMCs), taken at new diagnosis, from a patient treated with antithyroid drugs. The genes are TRBV9 and TRBJ2-3; no reliable D call. CDR3 region: CASSVGLLSSTDTQYF. In nucleotides, the CDR3 is TGTGCCAGCAGCGTAGGACTTCTCAGTAGTACAGATACGCAGTATTTT.